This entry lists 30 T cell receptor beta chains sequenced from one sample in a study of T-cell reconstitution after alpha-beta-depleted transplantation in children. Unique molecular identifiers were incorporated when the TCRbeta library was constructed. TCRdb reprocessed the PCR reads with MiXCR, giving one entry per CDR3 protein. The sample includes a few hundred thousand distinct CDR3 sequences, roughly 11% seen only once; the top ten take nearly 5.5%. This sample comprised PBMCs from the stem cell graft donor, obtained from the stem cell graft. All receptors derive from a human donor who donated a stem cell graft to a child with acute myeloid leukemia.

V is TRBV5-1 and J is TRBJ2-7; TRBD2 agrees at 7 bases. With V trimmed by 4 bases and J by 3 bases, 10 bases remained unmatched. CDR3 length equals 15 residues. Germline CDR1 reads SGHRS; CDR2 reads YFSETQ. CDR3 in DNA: TGCGCCAGCAGCCCGGCCAGCGGGGCACACTACGAGCAGTACGTC. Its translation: CASSPASGAHYEQYV.

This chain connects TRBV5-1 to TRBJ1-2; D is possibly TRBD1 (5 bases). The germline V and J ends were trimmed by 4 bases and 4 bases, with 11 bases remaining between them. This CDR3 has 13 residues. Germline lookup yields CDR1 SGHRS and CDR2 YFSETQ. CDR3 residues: CASSADMSYGYTF. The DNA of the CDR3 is TGCGCCAGCAGCGCGGACATGTCCTATGGCTACACCTTC. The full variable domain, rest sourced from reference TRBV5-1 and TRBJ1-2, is KAGVTQTPRYLIKTRGQQVTLSCSPISGHRSVSWYQQTPGQGLQFLFEYFSETQRNKGNFPGRFSGRQFSNSRSEMNVSTLELGDSALYLCASSADMSYGYTFGSGTRLTVV.

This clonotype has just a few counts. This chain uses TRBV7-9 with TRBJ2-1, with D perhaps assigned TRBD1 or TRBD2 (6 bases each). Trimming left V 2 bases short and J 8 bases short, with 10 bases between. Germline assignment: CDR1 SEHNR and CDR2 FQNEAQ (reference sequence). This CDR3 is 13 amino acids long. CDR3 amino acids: CASSLRGDDEQFF. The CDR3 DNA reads TGTGCCAGCAGCTTAAGGGGGGACGATGAGCAGTTCTTC.

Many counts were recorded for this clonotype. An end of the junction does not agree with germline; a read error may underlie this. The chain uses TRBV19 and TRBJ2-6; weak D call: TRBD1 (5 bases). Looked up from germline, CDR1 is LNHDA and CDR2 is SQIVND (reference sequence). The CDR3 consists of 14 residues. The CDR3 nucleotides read TGCGCCAGCAGTAGGGGTTCTGGGGCCAACGTCCTGACTTTC. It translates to CASSRGSGANVLTF.

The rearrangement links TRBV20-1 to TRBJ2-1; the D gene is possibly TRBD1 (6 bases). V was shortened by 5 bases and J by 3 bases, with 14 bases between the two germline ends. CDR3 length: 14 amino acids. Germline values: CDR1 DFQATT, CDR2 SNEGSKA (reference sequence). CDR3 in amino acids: CSAHKTGGYNEQFF. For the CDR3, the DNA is TGCAGTGCTCATAAGACAGGAGGCTACAATGAGCAGTTCTTC.

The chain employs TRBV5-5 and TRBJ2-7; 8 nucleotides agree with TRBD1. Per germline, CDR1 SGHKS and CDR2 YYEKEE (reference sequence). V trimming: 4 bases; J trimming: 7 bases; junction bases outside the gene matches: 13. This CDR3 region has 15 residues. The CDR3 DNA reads TGTGCCAGCAGCCCCTCGTTGGGACAGGTCTGGGAGCAGTACTTC. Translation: CASSPSLGQVWEQYF.

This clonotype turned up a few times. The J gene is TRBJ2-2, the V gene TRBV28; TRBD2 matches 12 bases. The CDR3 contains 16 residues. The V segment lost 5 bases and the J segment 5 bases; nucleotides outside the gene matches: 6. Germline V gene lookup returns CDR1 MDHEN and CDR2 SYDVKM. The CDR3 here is CASSLSGLAGTGELFF. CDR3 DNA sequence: TGTGCCAGCAGTCTTTCTGGACTAGCGGGAACCGGGGAGCTGTTTTTT.

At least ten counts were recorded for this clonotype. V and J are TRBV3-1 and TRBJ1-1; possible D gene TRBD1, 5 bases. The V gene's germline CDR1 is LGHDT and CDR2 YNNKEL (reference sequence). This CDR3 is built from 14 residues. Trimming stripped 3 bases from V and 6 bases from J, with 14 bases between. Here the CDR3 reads CASSHAGEGAEAFF. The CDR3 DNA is TGTGCCAGCAGCCATGCGGGGGAGGGAGCTGAAGCTTTCTTT.

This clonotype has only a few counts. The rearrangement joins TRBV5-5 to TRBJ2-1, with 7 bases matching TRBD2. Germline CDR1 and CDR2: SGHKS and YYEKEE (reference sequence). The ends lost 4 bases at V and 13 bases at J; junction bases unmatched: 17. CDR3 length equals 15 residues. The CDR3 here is CASSPGQAGVFGQFF. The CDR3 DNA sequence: TGTGCCAGCAGCCCAGGCCAGGCGGGAGTATTTGGTCAGTTCTTC. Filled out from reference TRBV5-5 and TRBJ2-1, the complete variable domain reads DAGVTQSPTHLIKTRGQQVTLRCSPISGHKSVSWYQQVLGQGPQFIFQYYEKEERGRGNFPDRFSARQFPNYSSELNVNALLLGDSALYLCASSPGQAGVFGQFFGPGTRLTVL.

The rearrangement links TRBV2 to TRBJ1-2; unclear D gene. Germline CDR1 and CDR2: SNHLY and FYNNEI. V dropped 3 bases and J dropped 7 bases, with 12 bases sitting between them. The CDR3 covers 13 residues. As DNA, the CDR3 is TGTGCCAGCAGTGAGGTCGTGCGGGGTGGCTACACCTTC. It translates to CASSEVVRGGYTF.

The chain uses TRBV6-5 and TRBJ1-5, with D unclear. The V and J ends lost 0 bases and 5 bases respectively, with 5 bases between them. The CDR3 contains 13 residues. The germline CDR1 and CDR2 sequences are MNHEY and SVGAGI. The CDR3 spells CASSYSRDQPQHF. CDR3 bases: TGTGCCAGCAGTTACTCGCGTGATCAGCCCCAGCATTTT.

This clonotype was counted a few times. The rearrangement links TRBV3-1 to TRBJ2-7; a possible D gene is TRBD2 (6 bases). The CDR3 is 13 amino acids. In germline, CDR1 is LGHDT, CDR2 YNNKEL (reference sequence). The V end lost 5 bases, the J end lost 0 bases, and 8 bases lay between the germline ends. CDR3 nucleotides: TGTGCCAGCAGCTCGGGGGACTCCTACGAGCAGTACTTC. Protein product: CASSSGDSYEQYF.

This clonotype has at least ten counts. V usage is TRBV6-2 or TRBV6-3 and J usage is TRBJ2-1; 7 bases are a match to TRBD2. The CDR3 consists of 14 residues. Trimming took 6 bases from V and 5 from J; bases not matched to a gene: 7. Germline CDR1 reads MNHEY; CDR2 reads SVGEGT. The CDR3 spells CASSPGGSHNEQFF. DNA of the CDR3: TGTGCCAGCAGCCCTGGCGGGAGCCACAATGAGCAGTTCTTC.

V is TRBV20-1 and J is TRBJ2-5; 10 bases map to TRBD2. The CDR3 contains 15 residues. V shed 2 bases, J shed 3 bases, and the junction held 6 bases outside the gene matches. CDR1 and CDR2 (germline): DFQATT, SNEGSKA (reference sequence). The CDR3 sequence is CSARRASGSKETQYF. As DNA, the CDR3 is TGCAGTGCTAGAAGAGCTAGCGGGAGCAAAGAGACCCAGTACTTC.

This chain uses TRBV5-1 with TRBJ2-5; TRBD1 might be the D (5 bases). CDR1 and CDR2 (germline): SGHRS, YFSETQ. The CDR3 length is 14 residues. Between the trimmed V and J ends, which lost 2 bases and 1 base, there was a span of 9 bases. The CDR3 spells CASSFTGSQETQYF. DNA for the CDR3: TGCGCCAGCAGCTTCACAGGATCCCAAGAGACCCAGTACTTC.

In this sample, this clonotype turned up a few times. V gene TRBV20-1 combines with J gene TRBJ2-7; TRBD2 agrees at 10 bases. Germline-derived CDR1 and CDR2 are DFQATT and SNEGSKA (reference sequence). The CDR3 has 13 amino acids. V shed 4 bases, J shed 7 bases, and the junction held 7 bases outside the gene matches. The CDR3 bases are TGCAGTGCTAAGAGCGGGAGGGCGCAGGAGCAGTACTTC. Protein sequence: CSAKSGRAQEQYF.

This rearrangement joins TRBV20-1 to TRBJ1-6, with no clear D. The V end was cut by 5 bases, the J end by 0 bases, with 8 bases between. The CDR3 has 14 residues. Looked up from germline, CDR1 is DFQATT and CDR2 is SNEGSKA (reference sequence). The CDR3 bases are TGCAGTGCTTTGACGAGCTCCTATAATTCACCCCTCCACTTT. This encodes CSALTSSYNSPLHF.

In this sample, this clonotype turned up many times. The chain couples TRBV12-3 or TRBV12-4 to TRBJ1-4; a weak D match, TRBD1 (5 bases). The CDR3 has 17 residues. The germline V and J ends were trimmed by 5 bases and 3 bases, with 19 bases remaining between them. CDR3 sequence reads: CASSGGRGSSANEKLFF. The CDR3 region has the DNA TGTGCCAGCAGTGGGGGTCGGGGCAGTTCAGCTAATGAAAAACTGTTTTTT.

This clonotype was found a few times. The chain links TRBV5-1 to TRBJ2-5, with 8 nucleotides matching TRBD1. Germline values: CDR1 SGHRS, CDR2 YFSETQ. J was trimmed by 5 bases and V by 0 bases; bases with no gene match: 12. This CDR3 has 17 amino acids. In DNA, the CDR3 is TGCGCCAGCAGCTTGGATTTTAGGACAGGGCGAGTGGAGACCCAGTACTTC. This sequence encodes CASSLDFRTGRVETQYF. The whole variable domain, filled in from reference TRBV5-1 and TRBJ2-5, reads KAGVTQTPRYLIKTRGQQVTLSCSPISGHRSVSWYQQTPGQGLQFLFEYFSETQRNKGNFPGRFSGRQFSNSRSEMNVSTLELGDSALYLCASSLDFRTGRVETQYFGPGTRLLVL.

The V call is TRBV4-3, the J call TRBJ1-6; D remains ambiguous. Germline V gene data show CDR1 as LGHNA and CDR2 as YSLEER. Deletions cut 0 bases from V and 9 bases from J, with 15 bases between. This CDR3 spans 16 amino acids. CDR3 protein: CASSQDPARGSSPLHF. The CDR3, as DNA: TGCGCCAGCAGCCAAGATCCAGCCAGAGGCAGTTCACCCCTCCACTTT.

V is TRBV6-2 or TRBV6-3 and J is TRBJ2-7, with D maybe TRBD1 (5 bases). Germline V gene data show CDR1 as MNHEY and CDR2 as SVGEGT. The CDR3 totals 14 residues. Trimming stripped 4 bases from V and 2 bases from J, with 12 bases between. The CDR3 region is CASSSQGRTYEQYF. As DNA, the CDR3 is TGTGCCAGCAGTTCGCAGGGTAGGACCTACGAGCAGTACTTC.

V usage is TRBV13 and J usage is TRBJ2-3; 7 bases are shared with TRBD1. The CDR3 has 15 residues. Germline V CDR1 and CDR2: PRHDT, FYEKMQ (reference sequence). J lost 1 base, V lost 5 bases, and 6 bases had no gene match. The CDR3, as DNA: TGTGCCAGCAGCCAGAGGGGGCCCCGCACAGATACGCAGTATTTT. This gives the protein CASSQRGPRTDTQYF.

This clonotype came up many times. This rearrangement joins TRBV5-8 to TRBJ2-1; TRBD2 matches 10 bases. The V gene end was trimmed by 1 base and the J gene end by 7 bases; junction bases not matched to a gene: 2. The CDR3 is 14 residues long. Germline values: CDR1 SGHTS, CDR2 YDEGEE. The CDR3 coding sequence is TGTGCCAGCAGCTTGTTTAGCGGGAGGAATGAGCAGTTCTTC. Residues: CASSLFSGRNEQFF.

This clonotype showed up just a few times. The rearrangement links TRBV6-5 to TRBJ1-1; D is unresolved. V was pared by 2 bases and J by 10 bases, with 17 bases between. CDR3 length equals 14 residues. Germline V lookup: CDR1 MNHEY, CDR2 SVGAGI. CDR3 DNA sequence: TGTGCCAGCAGTTACGCTACTGACGGGGTCGGAGCTTTCTTT. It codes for CASSYATDGVGAFF.

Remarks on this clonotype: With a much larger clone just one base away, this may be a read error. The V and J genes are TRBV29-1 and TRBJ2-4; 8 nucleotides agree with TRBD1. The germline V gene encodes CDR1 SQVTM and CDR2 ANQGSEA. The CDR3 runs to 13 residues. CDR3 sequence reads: CSVADRAKNMQYF. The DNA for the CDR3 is TGCAGCGTCGCGGACAGGGCCAAAAACATGCAGTACTTC.

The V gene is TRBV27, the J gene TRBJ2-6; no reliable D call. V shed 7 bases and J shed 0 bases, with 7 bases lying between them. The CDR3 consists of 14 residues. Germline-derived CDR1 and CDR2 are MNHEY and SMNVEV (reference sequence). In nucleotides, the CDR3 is TGTGCCAGCACCCTTTTCTCTGGGGCCAACGTCCTGACTTTC. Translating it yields CASTLFSGANVLTF.

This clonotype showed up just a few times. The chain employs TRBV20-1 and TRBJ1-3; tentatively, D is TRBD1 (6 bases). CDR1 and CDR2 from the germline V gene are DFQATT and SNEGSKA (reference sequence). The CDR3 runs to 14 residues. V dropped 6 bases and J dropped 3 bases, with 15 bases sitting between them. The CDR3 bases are TGCAGTGCCCCAACAGGGCTTGGTGGAAACACCATATATTTT. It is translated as CSAPTGLGGNTIYF.

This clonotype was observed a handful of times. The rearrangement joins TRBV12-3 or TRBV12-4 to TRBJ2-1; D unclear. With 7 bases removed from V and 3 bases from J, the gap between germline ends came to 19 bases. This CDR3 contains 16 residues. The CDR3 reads CASTDSTERFYNEQFF. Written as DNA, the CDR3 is TGTGCCAGCACCGATAGCACCGAGCGCTTCTACAATGAGCAGTTCTTC.

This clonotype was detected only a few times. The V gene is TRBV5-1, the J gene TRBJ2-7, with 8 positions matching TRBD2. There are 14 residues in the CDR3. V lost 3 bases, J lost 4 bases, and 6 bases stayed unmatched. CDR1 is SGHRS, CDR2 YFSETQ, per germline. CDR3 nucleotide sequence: TGCGCCAGCAGCTCCAGCGGGAGCGCGTACGAGCAGTACTTC. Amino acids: CASSSSGSAYEQYF.

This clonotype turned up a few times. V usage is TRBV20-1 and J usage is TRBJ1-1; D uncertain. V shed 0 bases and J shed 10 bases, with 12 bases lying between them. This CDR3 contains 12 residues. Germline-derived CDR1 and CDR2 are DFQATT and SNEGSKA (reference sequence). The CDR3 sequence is CSARDGTLIAFF. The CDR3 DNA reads TGCAGTGCTAGAGATGGAACACTGATAGCTTTCTTT.